The 16 T cell receptor beta chains listed next were all sequenced from one sample in a study of blood T cells in healthy people across ages. For the second PCR, which ran for roughly 6 to 12 cycles, a sample-barcoded 5' primer and a J-beta primer mix were used. TCRdb ran MiXCR on the 5' RACE reads and lists one entry per CDR3 protein. The sample contains about 1.6 million distinct CDR3 sequences, almost 35% of which appear only once. The specimen was blood. The receptors were sampled from a woman aged 25 to 45 in good health.

The V and J genes are TRBV4-2 and TRBJ2-1; 13 nucleotides line up with TRBD2. The V and J ends lost 4 bases and 10 bases, in that order; junction bases with no gene match: 7. The germline V gene encodes CDR1 LGHNA and CDR2 YNFKEQ. The CDR3 contains 15 residues. This chain's CDR3 is CASSLGTSGISEQFF. CDR3 DNA sequence: TGTGCCAGCAGCCTCGGGACTAGCGGGATTAGCGAGCAGTTCTTC.

Concerning this clonotype itself: Sequence at one end of the junction differs from germline and may be a read error. The rearrangement joins TRBV5-1 to TRBJ1-5; D not resolved. The length of the CDR3 is 13 residues. Looked up from germline, CDR1 is SGHRS and CDR2 is YFSETQ. The CDR3 loop is CASSLRVNRPQHF. CDR3 in DNA: TGCGCCAGCAGCTTGAGGGTAAATCGGCCCCAGCATTTT.

The J gene is TRBJ1-2, the V gene TRBV20-1; D not certain. CDR1 and CDR2 (germline): DFQATT, SNEGSKA (reference sequence). This CDR3 spans 17 amino acids. Trimming took off 3 bases at V and 2 bases at J, with 22 bases between the two ends. For the CDR3, the DNA is TGCAGTGCTAGTCCTCTTATTAGGAGGGCGGGGAACTATGGCTACACCTTC. Residues: CSASPLIRRAGNYGYTF.

V gene TRBV7-8 combines with J gene TRBJ1-6; weak D call: TRBD1 (6 bases). The CDR3 extends over 19 amino acids. Germline loops: CDR1 SGHVS, CDR2 FQNEAQ. Trimming removed 2 bases at V and 1 base at J, with 18 bases between. The CDR3 region is CASSLKGGAGSSYNSPLHF. CDR3 in DNA: TGTGCCAGCAGCTTAAAGGGGGGGGCAGGGTCGTCCTATAATTCACCCCTCCACTTT. Combining the CDR3 with reference TRBV7-8 and TRBJ1-6 gives the whole variable domain GAGVSQSPRYKVAKRGQDVALRCDPISGHVSLFWYQQALGQGPEFLTYFQNEAQLDKSGLPSDRFFAERPEGSVSTLKIQRTQQEDSAVYLCASSLKGGAGSSYNSPLHFGNGTRLTVT.

CDR3: CATGTVGSYEQYF. The CDR3 bases are TGTGCCACTGGGACAGTGGGGTCCTACGAGCAGTACTTC. The V gene is TRBV28, the J gene TRBJ2-7; 7 nucleotides align to TRBD1. Germline V lookup: CDR1 MDHEN, CDR2 SYDVKM. The CDR3 is 13 amino acids. V was clipped by 10 bases and J by 1 base; unmatched bases: 7. Complete variable domain (other parts from reference TRBV28 and TRBJ2-7): DVKVTQSSRYLVKRTGEKVFLECVQDMDHENMFWYRQDPGLGLRLIYFSYDVKMKEKGDIPEGYSVSREKKERFSLILESASTNQTSMYLCATGTVGSYEQYFGPGTRLTVT.

CDR3 DNA: TGTGCCAGCAGCCCGCCTGGAGAGCCCCAGCATTTT. Its translation: CASSPPGEPQHF. J is TRBJ1-5 and V is TRBV7-2; unclear D gene. Germline V lookup: CDR1 SGHTA, CDR2 FQGNSA. The CDR3 consists of 12 residues. Trimming removed 5 bases at V and 8 bases at J, with 10 bases between. Based on the CDR3 plus reference TRBV7-2 and TRBJ1-5, the full variable domain is GAGVSQSPSNKVTEKGKDVELRCDPISGHTALYWYRQSLGQGLEFLIYFQGNSAPDKSGLPSDRFSAERTGGSVSTLTIQRTQQEDSAVYLCASSPPGEPQHFGDGTRLSIL.

This clonotype appeared a few times. V gene TRBV6-1 combines with J gene TRBJ1-6; D is ambiguous. Germline-derived CDR1 and CDR2 are MNHNS and SASEGT. The germline V and J ends were trimmed by 1 base and 5 bases, with 9 bases remaining between them. The CDR3 runs 15 residues. CDR3 region: CASSEGYSDNSPLHF. CDR3 in DNA: TGTGCCAGCAGTGAAGGGTACTCGGATAATTCACCCCTCCACTTT.

This clonotype was counted once. The chain combines TRBV28 with TRBJ2-1, with TRBD2 matching 12 bases. This CDR3 spans 16 amino acids. J gave up 4 bases and V 3 bases, and 4 bases lay outside the gene matches. Germline V lookup: CDR1 MDHEN, CDR2 SYDVKM. In nucleotides, the CDR3 is TGTGCCAGCAGTTTTGGTACTAGCGGGAGGTACAATGAGCAGTTCTTC. It specifies CASSFGTSGRYNEQFF.

This clonotype appeared a few times. The chain carries TRBV7-9 and TRBJ2-1; 8 bases are shared with TRBD2. The CDR3 sequence is 15 residues long. Germline V gene lookup returns CDR1 SEHNR and CDR2 FQNEAQ (reference sequence). J gave up 2 bases and V 5 bases, and 5 bases lay outside the gene matches. The CDR3 protein is CASSPGRDTYNEQFF. As DNA, the CDR3 is TGTGCCAGCAGCCCCGGGAGGGACACCTACAATGAGCAGTTCTTC.

V and J are TRBV28 and TRBJ1-2; D is undetermined. Per germline, CDR1 MDHEN and CDR2 SYDVKM. The germline V and J ends were trimmed by 4 bases and 1 base, with 13 bases remaining between them. There are 15 residues in the CDR3. This CDR3 reads CASSSGVGFNYGYTF. The DNA for the CDR3 is TGTGCCAGCAGTTCAGGAGTAGGATTTAACTATGGCTACACCTTC.

This clonotype was seen many times. This chain links TRBV9 with TRBJ1-2; D is perhaps TRBD1 (6 bases). Trimming left V 1 base short and J 4 bases short, with 17 bases between. This CDR3 has 16 residues. Germline CDR1 SGDLS, CDR2 YYNGEE. The CDR3 here is CASSVQAQGSRYGYTF. CDR3 in DNA: TGTGCCAGCAGCGTACAGGCCCAGGGGTCTCGCTATGGCTACACCTTC.

This clonotype has more than one count but fewer than ten. V and J are TRBV4-1 and TRBJ2-1; 7 bases map to TRBD2. Germline-derived CDR1 and CDR2 are MGHRA and YSYEKL. The junction had 15 bases not matched to a gene; V was cut back by 1 base and J by 9 bases. The CDR3 loop spans 17 amino acids. CDR3 residues: CASSQVVAGVRKGEQFF. CDR3 coding DNA: TGCGCCAGCAGCCAAGTCGTGGCGGGGGTGCGAAAGGGTGAGCAGTTCTTC.

The count of this clonotype is one. The rearrangement uses TRBV7-9 and TRBJ2-3; 10 bases map to TRBD1. The length of the CDR3 is 15 residues. Looked up from germline, CDR1 is SEHNR and CDR2 is FQNEAQ (reference sequence). V dropped 7 bases and J dropped 2; count of bases not matched to a gene: 6. In DNA form, the CDR3 reads TGTGCCAGCACGGACAGGGGGGGTTACACAGATACGCAGTATTTT. It encodes CASTDRGGYTDTQYF.

In its sample, this clonotype was seen a few times. This sequence joins TRBV7-7 and TRBJ2-5; maybe TRBD2 (6 bases). The germline V and J ends were trimmed by 5 bases and 4 bases, with 17 bases remaining between them. Germline V gene lookup returns CDR1 SSHAT and CDR2 FNYEAQ (reference sequence). This CDR3 is built from 15 residues. Here the CDR3 reads CASSRSGVKGETQYF. In DNA form, the CDR3 reads TGTGCCAGCAGCCGATCGGGGGTAAAGGGAGAGACCCAGTACTTC.

Only a few counts were recorded for this clonotype. The CDR3 spells CSAPTTNRSTNEKLFF. The CDR3 DNA reads TGCAGTGCTCCTACTACGAACAGGTCAACTAATGAAAAACTGTTTTTT. This chain connects TRBV20-1 to TRBJ1-4; D perhaps matches TRBD1 (5 bases). With 5 bases removed from V and 0 bases from J, the gap between germline ends came to 16 bases. CDR1 and CDR2 from the germline V gene are DFQATT and SNEGSKA (reference sequence). This CDR3 comprises 16 residues.

The chain uses TRBV20-1 and TRBJ2-1, with unresolved D. The germline V gene encodes CDR1 DFQATT and CDR2 SNEGSKA (reference sequence). The CDR3 is 13 amino acids. V gave up 2 bases and J gave up 2 bases, with 7 bases separating them. CDR3 sequence reads: CSARSSAYNEQFF. Here the CDR3 DNA reads TGCAGTGCTAGATCGTCCGCCTACAATGAGCAGTTCTTC.